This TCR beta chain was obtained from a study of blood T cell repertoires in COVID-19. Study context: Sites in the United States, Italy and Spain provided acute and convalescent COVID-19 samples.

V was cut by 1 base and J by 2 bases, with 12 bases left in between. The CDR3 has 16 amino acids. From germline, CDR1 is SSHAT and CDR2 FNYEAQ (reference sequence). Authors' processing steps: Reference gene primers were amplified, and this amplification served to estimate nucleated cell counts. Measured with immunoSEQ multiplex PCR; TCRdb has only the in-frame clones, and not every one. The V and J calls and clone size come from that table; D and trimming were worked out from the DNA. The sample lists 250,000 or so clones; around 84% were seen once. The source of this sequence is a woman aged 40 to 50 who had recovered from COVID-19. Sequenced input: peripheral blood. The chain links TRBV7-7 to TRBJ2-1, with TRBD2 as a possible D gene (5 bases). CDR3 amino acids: CASSLGRGPPYNEQFF. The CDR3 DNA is TGTGCCAGCAGCTTAGGTCGGGGTCCCCCCTACAATGAGCAGTTCTTC. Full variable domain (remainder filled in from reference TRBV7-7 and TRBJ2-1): GAGVSQSPRYKVTKRGQDVTLRCDPISSHATLYWYQQALGQGPEFLTYFNYEAQPDKSGLPSDRFSAERPEGSISTLTIQRTEQRDSAMYRCASSLGRGPPYNEQFFGPGTRLTVL.